This T cell receptor beta chain comes out of a study of shared T cell receptors in the human thymus. Per the germline V gene, CDR1 is GTSNPN and CDR2 is SVGIG (reference sequence). With 1 base clipped from V and 8 bases from J, the junction kept 15 bases outside the gene matches. The CDR3 runs to 18 residues. Method: immunoSEQ multiplex PCR; TCRdb's copy keeps in-frame clones and lacks some. The sample contains 720,000 or so clones, 80% to 90% of which appear only once. In its sample, this clone was seen a few times. This sample also appeared in a second study, on human thymus T cells. That publication notes: The thymus tissue came from resections taken during corrective heart surgery. Thymic and blood repertoires appeared to display a bias in their usage of V and J genes. Thymic repertoires of unrelated individuals were reported in related research to overlap highly.

The rearrangement links TRBV30 to TRBJ1-4; TRBD1 matches 11 bases. Sequencing was done on a sample of thymocytes. This receptor was taken from a girl younger than two with a congenital heart defect. CDR3 loop: CAWSGTGGGRGRKEKLFF. The CDR3 coding sequence is TGTGCCTGGAGTGGGACAGGGGGCGGTAGGGGGAGGAAAGAAAAACTGTTTTTT.